This TCR beta chain was profiled in a study of blood T cell repertoires in COVID-19 (dated by TCRdb to 2018 to 2020). Context from the whole study: Samples from collaborators originated in the United States, Italy and Spain and spanned both the acute and convalescent phases of COVID-19. The prospective study material was composed of cDNA or gDNA derived from T cells, B-cell-depleted T cells, or PBMCs. Subjects who had been exposed to COVID-19, were actively infected with it, or had recovered from it provided the deeply sampled blood TCRbeta repertoires that made up the dataset. The repertoires were made available in a free public database intended to serve as a resource for research on the immune response to SARS-CoV-2. The samples were drawn from the first 160 participants of the ongoing ImmuneRACE study and from under 1,500 subjects provided by 6 global collaborators. A de-identified subject ID, COVID-19 status, age in years and sex were almost always included in the sample metadata. Where available, HLA class I and class II types were obtained from metadata supplied by the sample provider rather than from assay-based typing. What the authors observed across the whole study: The quantity of clinical and demographic metadata differed by source and by participant and was supplied without curation.

Germline trimming: 1 base from V, 6 bases from J; junction bases outside gene matches: 9. As encoded in the germline V gene, CDR1 is KGHSH while CDR2 is LQKENI. Measured from the cysteine to the phenylalanine, the CDR3 is 16 residues long. CDR3 DNA is the only sequence kept; it has 48 bases, read in frame from the first base. Whole blood was collected in K2EDTA tubes by collaborating institutions according to the institutions' own protocols. For TCRbeta analysis, collaborator samples were shipped as frozen whole blood, as isolated PBMCs, or as DNA extracted from either sample type. The immunoSEQ Assay, a bias-controlled multiplex PCR, was used to amplify TCRbeta CDR3 regions from genomic DNA. Under the source paper's analysis protocol: The number of nucleated cells in each sample was estimated from the amplification of reference gene primers within the assay. Sequence reads were collapsed and filtered to measure the absolute abundance of every unique TCRbeta CDR3 rearrangement. For each sample, productive Simpson clonality was calculated by taking the square root of Simpson's diversity index across productive rearrangements. Drawn from immuneACCESS, this table holds only the in-frame rearrangements with V and J called that TCRdb kept. Clones are partly lost; checked studies trace under half to an unresolved V gene and leave the rest unexplained. D and trimming were read from the DNA, whereas the V and J calls and clone size are those reported in that table. This sample lists roughly 300,000 clones; roughly 79% were detected once. Of the sample, over 2.5% falls within the top ten clones.

Remarks on this clone: Its antigen target is currently unknown. No base-level quality is on record; no much larger clone is a single base apart.

The source material was peripheral blood. The chain uses TRBV18 and TRBJ1-2; the junction holds 9 bases that match TRBD1. The TCR was taken from a woman aged 55-69 years with active or convalescent COVID-19. The nucleotide sequence reads as follows: TGTGCCAGCTCACCACTGACAGGGGGTGACACGGATGGCTACACCTTC. This encodes CASSPLTGGDTDGYTF.